These 13 T cell receptor beta chains were all obtained from the same sample, sequenced in a study of cytomegalovirus exposure and HLA in healthy donors. The PCR was carried out with 60 Vbeta primers and 13 Jbeta primers. Assay: immunoSEQ multiplex PCR; the TCRdb copy retains only in-frame clones and omits some. This sample has under 150,000 clones, with 70% to 90% found just once. Sequenced material: PBMCs. The receptors originated from a man in his forties or fifties in good health and CMV-seronegative.

V is TRBV30 and J is TRBJ2-5; TRBD1 agrees at 8 bases. The V segment lost 1 base and the J segment 12 bases; nucleotides outside the gene matches: 4. Germline CDR1 reads GTSNPN; CDR2 reads SVGIG (reference sequence). The CDR3 spans 11 residues. DNA of the CDR3: TGTGCCTGGAGTGCCTCACAGGGGGAGTACTTC. Its protein product is CAWSASQGEYF.

The chain is built from TRBV14 and TRBJ2-3; 8 nucleotides match TRBD2. The CDR3 consists of 15 residues. Germline CDR1 and CDR2: SGHDN and FVKESK. V lost 3 bases to trimming and J lost 1 base; unmatched junction nucleotides: 3. CDR3: CASSQGAGGTDTQYF. The CDR3 region has the DNA TGTGCCAGCAGCCAGGGAGCGGGGGGCACAGATACGCAGTATTTT. Full variable domain (remainder filled in from reference TRBV14 and TRBJ2-3): EAGVTQFPSHSVIEKGQTVTLRCDPISGHDNLYWYRRVMGKEIKFLLHFVKESKQDESGMPNNRFLAERTGGTYSTLKVQPAELEDSGVYFCASSQGAGGTDTQYFGPGTRLTVL.

The genes are TRBV5-6 and TRBJ2-2; TRBD2 agrees at 10 bases. Germline CDR1 reads SGHDT; CDR2 reads YYEEEE. The J segment lost 5 bases and the V segment lost 0 bases, leaving 4 bases of the junction unmatched. This CDR3 comprises 16 residues. The CDR3 DNA reads as TGTGCCAGCAGCTTGGCTAGCGGGAGAGGAACCGGGGAGCTGTTTTTT. Encoded protein: CASSLASGRGTGELFF. Together with reference TRBV5-6 and TRBJ2-2, the CDR3 gives the full variable domain: DAGVTQSPTHLIKTRGQQVTLRCSPKSGHDTVSWYQQALGQGPQFIFQYYEEEERQRGNFPDRFSGHQFPNYSSELNVNALLLGDSALYLCASSLASGRGTGELFFGEGSRLTVL.

The rearrangement joins TRBV5-1 to TRBJ2-5; 7 nucleotides align to TRBD2. After removal of 3 bases from V and 4 bases from J, the junction contained 3 bases not matched to a gene. The CDR3 runs to 13 residues. Germline assignment: CDR1 SGHRS and CDR2 YFSETQ. The CDR3 DNA follows: TGCGCCAGCAGCTGGGGGGAGGGAGAGACCCAGTACTTC. Residues: CASSWGEGETQYF.

The chain links TRBV29-1 to TRBJ2-7, with TRBD1 identical over 7 bases. The CDR3 has 15 residues. Germline V gene sequence: CDR1 SQVTM, CDR2 ANQGSEA. J gave up 3 bases and V 3 bases, and 11 bases lay outside the gene matches. This CDR3 reads CSVDFYWDSGYEQYF. For the CDR3, the DNA is TGCAGCGTTGATTTTTATTGGGACAGCGGCTACGAGCAGTACTTC.

The chain recombines TRBV11-2 with TRBJ1-5, with 8 bases that match TRBD1. This CDR3 is built from 13 residues. J was trimmed by 3 bases and V by 8 bases; bases with no gene match: 3. The germline V gene has CDR1 SGHAT and CDR2 FQNNGV. CDR3 in DNA: TGTGCCAGCGCGGGACAGGACAATCAGCCCCAGCATTTT. Its protein product is CASAGQDNQPQHF.

The J gene is TRBJ1-1, the V gene TRBV19, with D perhaps TRBD1 (5 bases). CDR1 is LNHDA and CDR2 is SQIVND in the germline V gene (reference sequence). The length of the CDR3 is 15 residues. V dropped 5 bases and J dropped 1 base, with 14 bases sitting between them. The CDR3 here is CASSLAGIPNTEAFF. The CDR3 DNA follows: TGTGCCAGTAGTTTAGCAGGGATACCGAACACTGAAGCTTTCTTT.

The chain couples TRBV9 to TRBJ1-2; 8 bases map to TRBD1. The CDR3 has 14 amino acids. The V gene end was trimmed by 0 bases and the J gene end by 6 bases; junction bases not matched to a gene: 4. The germline gives CDR1 SGDLS, CDR2 YYNGEE. Written as DNA, the CDR3 is TGTGCCAGCAGCGTAGCACCAGGGGGCCATGGCTACACCTTC. Amino acids: CASSVAPGGHGYTF.

This clone has only one observation. The chain combines TRBV5-5 with TRBJ2-3; 9 bases match TRBD1. J was trimmed by 5 bases and V by 1 base; bases with no gene match: 8. This CDR3 has 16 residues. From germline, CDR1 is SGHKS and CDR2 YYEKEE (reference sequence). The CDR3: CASSLTATGGGDTQYF. CDR3 sequence (DNA): TGTGCCAGCAGCTTGACCGCGACAGGGGGGGGAGATACGCAGTATTTT.

The chain joins TRBV7-6 to TRBJ2-1; 8 nucleotides align to TRBD2. The CDR3 loop spans 17 amino acids. Germline trimming cut 1 base from V and 1 base from J; bases unmatched to any gene: 6. Germline assignment: CDR1 SGHVS and CDR2 FNYEAQ. CDR3 in DNA: TGTGCCAGCAGCTTAGAAAAGCGGGGGCCGTCCTACAATGAGCAGTTCTTC. It specifies CASSLEKRGPSYNEQFF.

CDR3 residues: CASSTTGDSYQPQHF. The CDR3 coding sequence is TGCGCCAGCAGCACAACTGGGGACAGTTATCAGCCCCAGCATTTT. The gene calls are TRBV5-1 and TRBJ1-5; 7 bases agree with TRBD1. The CDR3 is 15 amino acids. Germline V gene data show CDR1 as SGHRS and CDR2 as YFSETQ. J was trimmed by 5 bases and V by 4 bases; bases with no gene match: 9.

V and J are TRBV25-1 and TRBJ2-3; tentatively, D is TRBD2 (6 bases). The CDR3 runs to 15 residues. Per germline, CDR1 MGHDK and CDR2 SYGVNS. Trimming stripped 3 bases from V and 0 bases from J, with 10 bases between. The CDR3 DNA follows: TGTGCCAGCAGTGATACGGGAGACAGCACAGATACGCAGTATTTT. It codes for CASSDTGDSTDTQYF.

The chain employs TRBV6-1 and TRBJ2-3, with 16 nucleotides matching TRBD2. The length of the CDR3 is 21 residues. Germline V lookup: CDR1 MNHNS, CDR2 SASEGT. The V gene end was trimmed by 0 bases and the J gene end by 4 bases; junction bases not matched to a gene: 13. CDR3 sequence reads: CASSEASGTSGGAARPDTQYF. The CDR3, as DNA: TGTGCCAGCAGTGAAGCTTCCGGGACTAGCGGGGGGGCGGCACGGCCAGATACGCAGTATTTT.